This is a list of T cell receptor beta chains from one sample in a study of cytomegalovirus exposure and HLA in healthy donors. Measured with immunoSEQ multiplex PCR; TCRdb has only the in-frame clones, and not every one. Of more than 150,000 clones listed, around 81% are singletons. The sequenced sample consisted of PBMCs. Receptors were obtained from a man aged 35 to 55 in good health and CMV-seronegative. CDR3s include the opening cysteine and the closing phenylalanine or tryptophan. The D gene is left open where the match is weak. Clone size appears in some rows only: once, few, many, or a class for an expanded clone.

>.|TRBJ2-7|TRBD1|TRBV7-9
CASSDTGTGLDEQYF
TGTGCCAGCAGCGACACCGGGACAGGGTTGGACGAGCAGTACTTC
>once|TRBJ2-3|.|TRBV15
CATSSSPLRTDTQYF
TGTGCCACCAGCAGTTCGCCCCTACGCACAGATACGCAGTATTTT
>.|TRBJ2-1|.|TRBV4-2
CASSQGRANEQFF
TGTGCCAGCAGCCAAGGGAGGGCAAATGAGCAGTTCTTC
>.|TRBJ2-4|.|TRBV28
CASRAEKLGKNSQYF
TGTGCCAGCAGAGCAGAGAAACTAGGCAAAAACAGTCAGTACTTC
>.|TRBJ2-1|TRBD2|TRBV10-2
CASSRTSGYNEQFF
TGCGCCAGCAGTAGGACTAGCGGCTACAATGAGCAGTTCTTC
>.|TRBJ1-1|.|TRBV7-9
CASSLGLTSGNTEAFF
TGTGCCAGCAGCTTGGGACTGACATCGGGGAACACTGAAGCTTTCTTT
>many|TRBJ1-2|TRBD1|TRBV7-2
CASSLGQGGDGYTF
TGTGCCAGCAGCCTCGGACAGGGGGGAGATGGCTACACCTTC
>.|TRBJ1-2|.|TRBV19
CASSIGLGESYTF
TGTGCCAGTAGTATCGGCCTAGGGGAAAGCTACACCTTC
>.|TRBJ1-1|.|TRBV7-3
CASSLGSSEAFF
TGTGCCAGCAGCTTAGGGAGCAGTGAAGCTTTCTTT
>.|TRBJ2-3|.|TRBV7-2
CASSFLVATQYF
TGTGCCAGCAGCTTTCTAGTGGCCACGCAGTATTTT
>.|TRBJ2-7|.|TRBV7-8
CASSLVPPSEYEQYF
TGTGCCAGCAGCTTAGTTCCGCCTAGCGAGTACGAGCAGTACTTC
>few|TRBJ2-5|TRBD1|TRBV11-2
CASRGTGGVGTQYF
TGTGCCAGCAGGGGGACAGGGGGAGTTGGGACCCAGTACTTC
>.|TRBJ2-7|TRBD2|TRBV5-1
CASSLEGGRAYEQYF
TGCGCCAGCAGCTTGGAAGGCGGGAGGGCCTACGAGCAGTACTTC
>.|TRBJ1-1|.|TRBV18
CASSPGGMNTEAFF
TGTGCCAGCTCACCGGGGGGGATGAACACTGAAGCTTTCTTT
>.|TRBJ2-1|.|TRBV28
CASSLGGPPTNEQFF
TGTGCCAGCAGTTTGGGGGGACCCCCGACCAATGAGCAGTTCTTC
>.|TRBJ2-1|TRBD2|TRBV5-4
CASSLGKTSGRYNEQFF
TGTGCCAGCAGCTTGGGTAAAACTAGCGGGCGTTACAATGAGCAGTTCTTC
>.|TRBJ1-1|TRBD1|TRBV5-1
CASSLTGGDTEAFF
TGCGCCAGCTCCTTAACAGGGGGGGACACTGAAGCTTTCTTT
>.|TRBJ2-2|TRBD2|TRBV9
CASSAWTSWGTGELFF
TGTGCCAGCAGCGCCTGGACTAGTTGGGGGACCGGGGAGCTGTTTTTT
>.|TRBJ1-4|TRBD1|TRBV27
CASRGGQDDEKLFF
TGTGCCAGCAGGGGGGGACAGGATGATGAAAAACTGTTTTTT
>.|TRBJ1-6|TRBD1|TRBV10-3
CAISVRDRGGSPLHF
TGTGCCATCAGTGTCAGGGACAGGGGTGGATCACCCCTCCACTTT
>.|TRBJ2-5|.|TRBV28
CASSPGSFGETQYF
TGTGCCAGCAGCCCCGGGTCTTTCGGAGAGACCCAGTACTTC
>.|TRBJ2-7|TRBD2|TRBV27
CASKRASGNHEQYF
TGTGCCAGCAAGAGGGCTAGCGGGAACCACGAGCAGTACTTC
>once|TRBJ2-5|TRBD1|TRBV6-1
CASSMGTGEGKTQYF
TGTGCCAGCAGTATGGGGACAGGGGAAGGGAAGACCCAGTACTTC
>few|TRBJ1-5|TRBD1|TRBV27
CASSASTGFTQHF
TGTGCCAGCAGTGCCTCGACAGGGTTTACCCAGCATTTT
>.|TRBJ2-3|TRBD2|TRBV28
CASSRLAGPTDTQYF
TGTGCCAGCAGTCGACTAGCGGGACCTACAGATACGCAGTATTTT
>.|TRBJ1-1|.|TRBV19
CASSIVWTMRTEAFF
TGTGCCAGTAGTATTGTTTGGACAATGAGAACTGAAGCTTTCTTT
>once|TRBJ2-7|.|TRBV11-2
CASSLVRGARNEQYF
TGTGCCAGCAGCTTAGTTCGGGGGGCCCGAAACGAGCAGTACTTC
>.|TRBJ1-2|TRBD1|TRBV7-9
CASSKGTGGGYTF
TGTGCCAGCAGCAAGGGGACAGGAGGTGGCTACACCTTC
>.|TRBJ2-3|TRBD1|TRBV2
CANDLGQGWGTQYF
TGTGCCAACGATCTGGGACAGGGGTGGGGTACGCAGTATTTT
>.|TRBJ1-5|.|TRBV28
CASSLWAGRVDQPQHF
TGTGCCAGCAGTTTATGGGCAGGGAGGGTGGATCAGCCCCAGCATTTT
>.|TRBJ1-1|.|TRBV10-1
CASSEGLVTEAFF
TGCGCCAGCAGTGAGGGCCTGGTCACTGAAGCTTTCTTT
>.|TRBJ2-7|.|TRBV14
CASSQLRGGPNNEQYF
TGTGCCAGCAGCCAACTCCGGGGAGGACCGAACAATGAGCAGTACTTC
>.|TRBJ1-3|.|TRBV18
CASSPAQGSGNTIYF
TGTGCCAGCTCGCCCGCCCAGGGATCTGGAAACACCATATATTTT
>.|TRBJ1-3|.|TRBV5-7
CASSWGGFSGNTIYF
TGTGCCAGCAGCTGGGGGGGGTTCTCTGGAAACACCATATATTTT
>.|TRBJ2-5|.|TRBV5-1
CASSFQPGVGETQYF
TGCGCCAGCAGCTTCCAGCCGGGTGTCGGAGAGACCCAGTACTTC
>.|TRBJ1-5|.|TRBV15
CATSRGQNQPQHF
TGTGCCACCAGCAGAGGACAGAATCAGCCCCAGCATTTT
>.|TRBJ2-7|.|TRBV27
CASSSFWESGSYEQYF
TGTGCCAGCAGTTCGTTTTGGGAGTCTGGCTCCTACGAGCAGTACTTC
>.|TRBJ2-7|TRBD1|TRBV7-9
CASSLETGQYPYEQYF
TGTGCCAGCAGCTTAGAGACAGGGCAGTATCCCTACGAGCAGTACTTC
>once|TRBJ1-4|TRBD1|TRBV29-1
CSVKQGDEKLFF
TGCAGCGTAAAACAGGGGGATGAAAAACTGTTTTTT